This section outlines one TCR beta chain sequence together with its context. What it binds is not known. These data belong to a study of cytomegalovirus exposure and HLA in healthy donors. Study-level findings and limits: A later analysis linked 15,000 to 20,000 TCR beta sequences to HLA alleles at 0.05 false discovery rate. Later work found that TCR association rates differed between HLA loci; DRB1 had the most and HLA-C the fewest.

PCR amplification relied on 60 Vbeta primers (plus 13 Jbeta primers). TCRdb's table, derived via immunoSEQ multiplex PCR, lists solely in-frame clones and lacks some. The data show 85,000 to 100,000 clones, approximately 79% seen once. The CDR3 contains 17 residues. Per the germline V gene, CDR1 is SEHNR and CDR2 is FQNEAQ (reference sequence). Trimming cost V 2 bases and J 3 bases; bases outside gene matches: 6. The sequence came from a woman in her 40s in good health and CMV-seronegative. Sequencing was carried out using PBMCs. The chain joins TRBV7-9 to TRBJ2-1; 11 bases match TRBD2. CDR3 coding DNA: TGTGCCAGCAGCTTAACCGGGACTAGCGGTTACTACAATGAGCAGTTCTTC. Translation gives CASSLTGTSGYYNEQFF.